Listed below are T cell receptor beta chains from one sample, sequenced in a study of cytomegalovirus exposure and HLA in healthy donors. Profiling relied on immunoSEQ multiplex PCR, and the TCRdb table lists in-frame clones only, not all of them. This sample has 150,000 or so clones, with approximately 89% found just once. Sequencing used PBMCs. The receptor source for this set is a man between 18 and 35 years old in good health and CMV-seropositive. The CDR3 runs from the conserved cysteine through the conserved F or W. The size entry is marked missing in some rows and otherwise reads once, few, many or a size class.

cdr3_length j_call clone_size v_call cdr3_aa
18 TRBJ2-3 NA TRBV4-3 CASSQGGWRGSSTDTQYF
15 TRBJ2-1 once TRBV7-8 CASSLALSSSNEQFF
15 TRBJ1-1 NA TRBV6-5 CASSYEAVVNTEAFF
15 TRBJ2-1 NA TRBV7-9 CASTAEGLAVNEQFF
14 TRBJ1-5 NA TRBV2 CASSVGVGGQPQHF
13 TRBJ2-3 NA TRBV15 CATSREGRDTQYF
15 TRBJ1-1 NA TRBV7-9 CASSPPGRWNTEAFF
15 TRBJ2-7 once TRBV6-5 CASSWGQGAAYEQYF
13 TRBJ1-5 NA TRBV19 CASNHFSNQPQHF
15 TRBJ1-5 NA TRBV9 CASSVGGQPNQPQHF
15 TRBJ1-5 NA TRBV7-9 CASSSSPRWDQPQHF
17 TRBJ2-7 NA TRBV15 CATSRDLGFTGEVEQYF
17 TRBJ1-2 NA TRBV7-9 CASSLAGQALRDYGYTF
12 TRBJ1-3 once TRBV30 CAWSLTGNTIYF
18 TRBJ2-2 NA TRBV4-3 CASSPFPTSGGNTGELFF
15 TRBJ2-7 NA TRBV11-3 CASSLAGTGLYEQYF
14 TRBJ2-7 NA TRBV7-2 CASTRVAGLEEQYF
16 TRBJ2-7 NA TRBV4-2 CASSQDLRDYLNEQYF
15 TRBJ2-7 NA TRBV15 CATSRENRGNNEQYF
12 TRBJ2-5 NA TRBV5-1 CASSLYRETQYF
14 TRBJ2-2 NA TRBV4-2 CASSQVEGPGELFF
15 TRBJ2-3 NA TRBV27 CASSYRAGRTDTQYF
14 TRBJ2-3 NA TRBV7-2 CASSRDSRTDTQYF
14 TRBJ2-7 NA TRBV29-1 CSVTPGGARYEQYF
14 TRBJ2-3 NA TRBV25-1 CASSDDRRTDTQYF
15 TRBJ2-5 once TRBV4-3 CASSQFDRAGETQYF
13 TRBJ1-1 NA TRBV5-1 CARAQGADTEAFF
14 TRBJ2-2 few TRBV4-3 CASSQDRYPGELFF
16 TRBJ2-3 NA TRBV19 CASTPGLAFSTDTQYF
15 TRBJ2-2 NA TRBV7-9 CASSSPMRNTGELFF
17 TRBJ2-1 once TRBV4-2 CASSRGTSGSLWNEQFF
14 TRBJ2-1 once TRBV5-1 CASSEGLPHNEQFF
15 TRBJ2-7 NA TRBV9 CASSVEQGGTYEQYF
16 TRBJ2-2 once TRBV27 CASSFGRVFASGELFF
16 TRBJ1-3 NA TRBV15 CATSRERGLGGNTIYF
15 TRBJ1-1 NA TRBV25-1 CASRDLQGVNTEAFF
14 TRBJ2-5 NA TRBV29-1 CSVAPWDSQETQYF
15 TRBJ2-5 few TRBV5-6 CASSAGFGGARTQYF
18 TRBJ1-5 once TRBV30 CAWSVNLIRTGPHQPQHF
15 TRBJ1-5 NA TRBV28 CASTSYGGPSAPQHF
13 TRBJ2-4 NA TRBV19 CATSDRDKNIQYF
16 TRBJ2-3 NA TRBV19 CASSFQAGGGTDTQYF
16 TRBJ2-1 NA TRBV4-3 CASSQGSGGSYNEQFF
17 TRBJ2-5 NA TRBV7-2 CASSSRPSGSLVETQYF
15 TRBJ2-3 few TRBV7-3 CASSPGLHLTDTQYF
17 TRBJ2-2 once TRBV5-5 CASSLNDLTSNTGELFF
18 TRBJ2-2 NA TRBV14 CASSQENSRTEYTGELFF
14 TRBJ2-7 few TRBV7-2 CASSLSGGGYEQYF
13 TRBJ2-3 NA TRBV10-3 CAIAAGPTDTQYF
11 TRBJ2-5 NA TRBV27 CASSRGETQYF
14 TRBJ2-7 NA TRBV6-6 CASSFGTGPYEQYF
17 TRBJ1-5 NA TRBV19 CASSIDRTRGSNQPQHF